The 3 T cell receptor beta chains presented below share a single source sample, sequenced in a study of molecular identifiers for immune sequencing clone quantification. MiXCR, run by TCRdb on the PCR reads, gives a single entry per CDR3 protein. The sample contains about 630,000 distinct CDR3 sequences, about 25% of which appear only once. The sample was naive CD8+ T cells from blood, with Jurkat cell RNA spiked in. Subset of the sample: FACS-sorted CD8+CD4-CCR7+CD45RA+ naive T cells. These receptors were collected from a human donor in good health. Some libraries in this study had Jurkat cell RNA spiked in.

The chain recombines TRBV11-2 with TRBJ1-3; no definite D call. Between the trimmed V and J ends, which lost 10 bases and 0 bases, there was a span of 13 bases. Germline CDR1 is SGHAT and CDR2 is FQNNGV. The CDR3 has 14 residues. This CDR3 is CATPEEGSGNTIYF. DNA for the CDR3: TGTGCCACCCCGGAGGAGGGCTCTGGAAACACCATATATTTT.

A note on this clonotype: A read error may be the cause here, since a much bigger clone is one base away. Because the CDR3 is missing its conserved closing phenylalanine or tryptophan, this is likely a read error. This sequence joins TRBV4-2 and TRBJ1-1; D ambiguous. V lost 3 bases, J lost 7 bases, and 9 bases lay in between. The germline CDR1 and CDR2 sequences are LGHNA and YNFKEQ. The CDR3 sequence is 12 residues long. This CDR3 reads CASSQVRGEAFS. The CDR3 DNA follows: TGTGCCAGCAGCCAGGTGCGGGGTGAAGCTTTCTCT.

The rearrangement joins TRBV5-1 to TRBJ2-5, with 12 nucleotides matching TRBD2. The CDR3 consists of 17 residues. Germline V gives CDR1 SGHRS, CDR2 YFSETQ. After removal of 0 bases from V and 9 bases from J, the junction contained 12 bases not matched to a gene. The CDR3 protein is CASSLERLAGAQGPQYF. DNA of the CDR3: TGCGCCAGCAGCTTGGAAAGACTAGCGGGGGCTCAGGGGCCCCAGTACTTC.